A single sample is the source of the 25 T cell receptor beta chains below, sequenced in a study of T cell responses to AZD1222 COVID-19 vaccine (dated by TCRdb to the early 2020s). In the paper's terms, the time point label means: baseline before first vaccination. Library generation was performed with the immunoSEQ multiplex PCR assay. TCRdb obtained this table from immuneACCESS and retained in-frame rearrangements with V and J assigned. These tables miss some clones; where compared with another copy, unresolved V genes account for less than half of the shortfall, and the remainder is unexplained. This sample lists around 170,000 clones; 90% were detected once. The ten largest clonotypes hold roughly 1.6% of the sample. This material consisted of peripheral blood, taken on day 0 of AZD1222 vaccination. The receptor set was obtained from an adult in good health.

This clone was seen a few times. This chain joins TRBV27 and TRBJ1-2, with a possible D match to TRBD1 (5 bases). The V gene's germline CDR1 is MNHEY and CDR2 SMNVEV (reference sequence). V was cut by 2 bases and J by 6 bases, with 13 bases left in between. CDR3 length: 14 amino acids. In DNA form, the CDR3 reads TGTGCCAGCAGTTTAGGGACCCCCTGGGATGGCTACACCTTC. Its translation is CASSLGTPWDGYTF.

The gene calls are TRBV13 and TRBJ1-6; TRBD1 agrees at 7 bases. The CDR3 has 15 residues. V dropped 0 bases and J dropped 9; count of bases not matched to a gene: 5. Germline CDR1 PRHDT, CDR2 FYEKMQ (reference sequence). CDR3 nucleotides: TGTGCCAGCAGCTTAGGTACAGGGGTGAGTTCACCCCTCCACTTT. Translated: CASSLGTGVSSPLHF. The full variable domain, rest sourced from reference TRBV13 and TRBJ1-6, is AAGVIQSPRHLIKEKRETATLKCYPIPRHDTVYWYQQGPGQDPQFLISFYEKMQSDKGSIPDRFSAQQFSDYHSELNMSSLELGDSALYFCASSLGTGVSSPLHFGNGTRLTVT.

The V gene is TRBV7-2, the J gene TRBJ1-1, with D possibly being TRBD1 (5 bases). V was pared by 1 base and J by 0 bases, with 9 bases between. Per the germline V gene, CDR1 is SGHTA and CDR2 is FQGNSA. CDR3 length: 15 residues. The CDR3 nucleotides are TGTGCCAGCAGCTTAGTGGGGGGATTGAACACTGAAGCTTTCTTT. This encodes CASSLVGGLNTEAFF.

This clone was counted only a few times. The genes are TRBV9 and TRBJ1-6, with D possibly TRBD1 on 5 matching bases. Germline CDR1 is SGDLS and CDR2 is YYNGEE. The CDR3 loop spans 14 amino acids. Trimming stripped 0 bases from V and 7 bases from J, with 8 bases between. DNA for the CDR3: TGTGCCAGCAGCGTAGTCCAGGGAAATTCACCCCTCCACTTT. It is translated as CASSVVQGNSPLHF.

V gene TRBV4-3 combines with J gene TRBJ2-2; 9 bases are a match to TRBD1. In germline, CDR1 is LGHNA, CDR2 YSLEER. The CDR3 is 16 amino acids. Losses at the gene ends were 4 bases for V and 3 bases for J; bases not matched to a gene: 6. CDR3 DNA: TGCGCCAGCAGCCCCGAGACAGGGGGTTACACCGGGGAGCTGTTTTTT. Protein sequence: CASSPETGGYTGELFF.

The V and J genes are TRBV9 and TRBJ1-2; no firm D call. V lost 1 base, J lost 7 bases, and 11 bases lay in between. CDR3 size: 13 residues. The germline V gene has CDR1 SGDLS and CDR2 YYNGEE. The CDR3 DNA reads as TGTGCCAGCAGCGTACTATCGACGACTGGCTACACCTTC. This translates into CASSVLSTTGYTF.

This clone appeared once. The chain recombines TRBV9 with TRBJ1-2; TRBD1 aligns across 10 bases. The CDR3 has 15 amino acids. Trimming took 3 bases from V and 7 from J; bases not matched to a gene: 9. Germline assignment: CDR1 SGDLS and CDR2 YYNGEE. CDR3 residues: CASSAPDRGPLGYTF. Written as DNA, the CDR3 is TGTGCCAGCAGCGCCCCTGACAGGGGGCCTCTTGGCTACACCTTC. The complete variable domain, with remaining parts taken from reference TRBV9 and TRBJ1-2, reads DSGVTQTPKHLITATGQRVTLRCSPRSGDLSVYWYQQSLDQGLQFLIQYYNGEERAKGNILERFSAQQFPDLHSELNLSSLELGDSALYFCASSAPDRGPLGYTFGSGTRLTVV.

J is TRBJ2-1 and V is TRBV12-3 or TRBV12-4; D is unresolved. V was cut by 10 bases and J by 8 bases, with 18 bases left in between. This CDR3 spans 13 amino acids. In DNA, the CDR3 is TGTGCCACCCAGTTTCCGCCCGGTCATGAGCAGTTCTTC. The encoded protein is CATQFPPGHEQFF.

CDR3 in amino acids: CASSPRAGTSNEKLFF. The CDR3 nucleotides read TGTGCCAGCAGCCCTCGCGCCGGGACTTCTAATGAAAAACTGTTTTTT. The V and J genes are TRBV7-9 and TRBJ1-4, with a possible D match to TRBD1 (5 bases). V was trimmed by 5 bases and J by 3 bases, leaving 16 bases between them. The CDR3 runs to 16 residues. Germline CDR1 SEHNR, CDR2 FQNEAQ (reference sequence).

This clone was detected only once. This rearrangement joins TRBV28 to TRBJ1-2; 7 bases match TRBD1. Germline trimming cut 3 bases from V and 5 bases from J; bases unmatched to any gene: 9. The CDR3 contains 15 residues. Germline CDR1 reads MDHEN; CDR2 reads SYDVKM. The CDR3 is CASSFGGGVWYGYTF. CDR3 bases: TGTGCCAGCAGTTTTGGAGGGGGCGTGTGGTATGGCTACACCTTC.

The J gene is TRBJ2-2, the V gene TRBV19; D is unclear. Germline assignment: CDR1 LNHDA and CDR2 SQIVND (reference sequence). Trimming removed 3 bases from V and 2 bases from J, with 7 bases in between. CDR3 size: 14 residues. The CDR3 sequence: CASSIEVNTGELFF. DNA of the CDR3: TGTGCCAGTAGTATCGAAGTAAACACCGGGGAGCTGTTTTTT.

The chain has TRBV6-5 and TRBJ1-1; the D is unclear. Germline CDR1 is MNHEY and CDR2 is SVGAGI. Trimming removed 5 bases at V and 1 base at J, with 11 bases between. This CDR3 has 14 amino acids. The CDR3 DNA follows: TGTGCCAGCAGTACTCGGACTGGGAACACTGAAGCTTTCTTT. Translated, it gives CASSTRTGNTEAFF.

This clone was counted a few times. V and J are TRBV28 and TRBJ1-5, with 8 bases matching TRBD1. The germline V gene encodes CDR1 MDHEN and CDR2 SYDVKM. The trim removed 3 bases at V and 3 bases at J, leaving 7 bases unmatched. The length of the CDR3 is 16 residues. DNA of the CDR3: TGTGCCAGCAGTTTCTCTGGACAGGGCCCCAATCAGCCCCAGCATTTT. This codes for CASSFSGQGPNQPQHF.

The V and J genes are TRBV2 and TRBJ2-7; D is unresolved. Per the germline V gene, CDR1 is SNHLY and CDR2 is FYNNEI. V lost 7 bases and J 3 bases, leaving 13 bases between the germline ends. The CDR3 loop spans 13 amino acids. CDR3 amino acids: CASTGRRIYEQYF. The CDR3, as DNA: TGTGCCAGCACCGGCAGGCGAATCTACGAGCAGTACTTC.

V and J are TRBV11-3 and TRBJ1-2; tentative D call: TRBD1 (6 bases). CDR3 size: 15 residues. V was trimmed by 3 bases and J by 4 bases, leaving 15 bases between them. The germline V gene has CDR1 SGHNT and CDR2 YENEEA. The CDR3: CASSLSGGASYGYTF. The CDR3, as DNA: TGTGCCAGCAGCTTGTCCGGGGGCGCATCCTATGGCTACACCTTC.

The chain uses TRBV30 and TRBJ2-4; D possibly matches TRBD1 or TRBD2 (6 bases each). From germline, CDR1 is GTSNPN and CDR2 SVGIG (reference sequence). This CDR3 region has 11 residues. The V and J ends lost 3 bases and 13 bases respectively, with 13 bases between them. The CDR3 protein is CAWRVGGIQYF. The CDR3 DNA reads TGTGCCTGGAGGGTAGGGGGGATACAGTACTTC.

CDR3 sequence reads: CAWSSGGAVDTQYF. In DNA form, the CDR3 reads TGTGCCTGGAGCAGCGGGGGGGCCGTAGATACGCAGTATTTT. The rearrangement joins TRBV30 to TRBJ2-3, with TRBD2 matching 10 bases. The CDR3 is 14 amino acids. The trim removed 3 bases at V and 5 bases at J, leaving 5 bases unmatched. Germline loops: CDR1 GTSNPN, CDR2 SVGIG (reference sequence).

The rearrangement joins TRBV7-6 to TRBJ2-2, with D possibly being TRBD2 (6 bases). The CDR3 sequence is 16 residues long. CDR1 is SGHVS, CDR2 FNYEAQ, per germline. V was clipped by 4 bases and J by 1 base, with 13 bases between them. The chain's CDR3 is CASSSTRGGNTGELFF. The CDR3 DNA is TGTGCCAGCAGCTCGACTCGGGGAGGGAACACCGGGGAGCTGTTTTTT.

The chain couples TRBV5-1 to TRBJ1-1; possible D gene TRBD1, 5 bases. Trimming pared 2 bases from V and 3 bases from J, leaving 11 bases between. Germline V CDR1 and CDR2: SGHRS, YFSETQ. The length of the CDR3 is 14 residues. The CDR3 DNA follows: TGCGCCAGCAGCTTACAGGATTTCTACACTGAAGCTTTCTTT. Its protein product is CASSLQDFYTEAFF.

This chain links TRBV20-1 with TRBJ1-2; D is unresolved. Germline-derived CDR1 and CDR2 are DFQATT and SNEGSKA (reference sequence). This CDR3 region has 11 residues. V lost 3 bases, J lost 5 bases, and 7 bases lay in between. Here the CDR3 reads CSASDRYGYTF. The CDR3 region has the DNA TGCAGTGCTAGTGATCGGTATGGCTACACCTTC.

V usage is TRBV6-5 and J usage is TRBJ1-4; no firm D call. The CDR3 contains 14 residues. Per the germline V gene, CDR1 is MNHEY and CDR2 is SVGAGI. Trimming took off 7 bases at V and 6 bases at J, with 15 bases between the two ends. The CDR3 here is CASKLGHGYEKLFF. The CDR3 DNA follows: TGTGCCAGCAAATTAGGGCACGGTTATGAAAAACTGTTTTTT.

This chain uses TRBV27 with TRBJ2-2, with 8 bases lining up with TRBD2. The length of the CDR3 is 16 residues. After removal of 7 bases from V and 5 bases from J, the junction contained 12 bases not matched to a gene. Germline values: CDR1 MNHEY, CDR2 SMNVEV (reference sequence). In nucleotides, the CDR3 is TGTGCCAGCAACCAAGCGGGGGCGGTCCGGACCGGGGAGCTGTTTTTT. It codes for CASNQAGAVRTGELFF.

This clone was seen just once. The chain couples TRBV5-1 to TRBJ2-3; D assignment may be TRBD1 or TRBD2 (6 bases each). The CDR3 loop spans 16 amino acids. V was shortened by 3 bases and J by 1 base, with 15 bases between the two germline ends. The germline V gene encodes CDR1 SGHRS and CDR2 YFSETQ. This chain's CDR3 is CASSYLGGLGTDTQYF. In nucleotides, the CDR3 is TGCGCCAGCAGCTACCTTGGGGGGCTTGGCACAGATACGCAGTATTTT.

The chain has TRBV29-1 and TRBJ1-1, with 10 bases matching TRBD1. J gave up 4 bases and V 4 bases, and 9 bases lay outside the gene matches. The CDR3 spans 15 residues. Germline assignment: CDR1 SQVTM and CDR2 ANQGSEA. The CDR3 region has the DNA TGCAGCGTTGGCGACAGGGGGCGCATGGGCACTGAAGCTTTCTTT. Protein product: CSVGDRGRMGTEAFF.

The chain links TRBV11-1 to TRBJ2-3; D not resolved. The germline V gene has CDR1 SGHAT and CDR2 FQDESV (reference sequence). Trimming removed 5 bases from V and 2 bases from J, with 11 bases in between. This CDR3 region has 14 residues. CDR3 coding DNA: TGTGCCAGCAGCGGTGACACGTTCACAGATACGCAGTATTTT. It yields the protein CASSGDTFTDTQYF. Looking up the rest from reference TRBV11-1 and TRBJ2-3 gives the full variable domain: EAEVAQSPRYKITEKSQAVAFWCDPISGHATLYWYRQILGQGPELLVQFQDESVVDDSQLPKDRFSAERLKGVDSTLKIQPAELGDSAMYLCASSGDTFTDTQYFGPGTRLTVL.